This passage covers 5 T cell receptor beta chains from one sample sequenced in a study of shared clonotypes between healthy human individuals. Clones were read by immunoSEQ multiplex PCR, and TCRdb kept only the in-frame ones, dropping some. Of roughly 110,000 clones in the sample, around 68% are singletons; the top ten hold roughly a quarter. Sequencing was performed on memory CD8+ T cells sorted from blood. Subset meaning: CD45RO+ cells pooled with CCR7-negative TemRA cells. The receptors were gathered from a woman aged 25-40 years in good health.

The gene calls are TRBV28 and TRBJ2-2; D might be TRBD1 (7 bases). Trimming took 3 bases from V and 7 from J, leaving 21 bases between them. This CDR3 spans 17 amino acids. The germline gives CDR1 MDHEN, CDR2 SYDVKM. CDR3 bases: TGTGCCAGCAGTTTTGGAAGGGGGGCAGGGGGAAGCGGGGAGCTGTTTTTT. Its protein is CASSFGRGAGGSGELFF.

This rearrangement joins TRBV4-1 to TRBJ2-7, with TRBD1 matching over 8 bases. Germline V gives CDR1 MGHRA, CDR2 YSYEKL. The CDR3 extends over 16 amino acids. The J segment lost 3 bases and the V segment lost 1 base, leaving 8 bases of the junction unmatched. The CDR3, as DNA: TGCGCCAGCAGCCAAGGCCTTTCCGACAGGGGCTACGAGCAGTACTTC. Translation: CASSQGLSDRGYEQYF.

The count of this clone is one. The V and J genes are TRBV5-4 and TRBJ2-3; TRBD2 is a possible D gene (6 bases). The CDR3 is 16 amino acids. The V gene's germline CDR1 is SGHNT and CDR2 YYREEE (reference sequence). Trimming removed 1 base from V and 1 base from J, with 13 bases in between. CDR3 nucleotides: TGTGCCAGCAGCTTGAGACTAGGCACTGGCACAGATACGCAGTATTTT. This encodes CASSLRLGTGTDTQYF.

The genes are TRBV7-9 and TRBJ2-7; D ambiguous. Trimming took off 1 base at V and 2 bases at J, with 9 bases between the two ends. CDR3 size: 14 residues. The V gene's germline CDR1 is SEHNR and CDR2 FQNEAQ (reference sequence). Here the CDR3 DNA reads TGTGCCAGCAGCTTAGTGTCTCATCCCTACGAGCAGTACTTC. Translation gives CASSLVSHPYEQYF. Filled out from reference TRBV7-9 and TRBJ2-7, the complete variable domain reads DTGVSQNPRHKITKRGQNVTFRCDPISEHNRLYWYRQTLGQGPEFLTYFQNEAQLEKSRLLSDRFSAERPKGSFSTLEIQRTEQGDSAMYLCASSLVSHPYEQYFGPGTRLTVT.

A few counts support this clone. For the CDR3, the DNA is TGTGCCAGCAGTTACAAGGGGGGCTCCGACTATGGCTACACCTTC. Translated: CASSYKGGSDYGYTF. This chain joins TRBV6-6 and TRBJ1-2, with D perhaps matching TRBD1 (6 bases). The CDR3 runs 15 residues. V lost 2 bases, J lost 3 bases, and 13 bases lay in between. CDR1 and CDR2 (germline): MNHNY, SVGAGI (reference sequence).